This T cell receptor (beta chain) is drawn from a study of T cell changes during pregnancy in multiple sclerosis. This CDR3 comprises 13 residues. From germline, CDR1 is SEHNR and CDR2 FQNEAQ (reference sequence). V lost 5 bases and J 6 bases, leaving 10 bases between the germline ends. Libraries were prepared by immunoSEQ multiplex PCR; TCRdb keeps only in-frame clonotypes and omits some of them. The data show about 70,000 clones, about 92% seen once. V gene TRBV7-9 combines with J gene TRBJ2-2; tentative D call: TRBD1 (6 bases). Sequenced here: peripheral blood, sampled in the second trimester of pregnancy. This TCR derives from a female donor in good health, enrolled as a control in a pregnancy study. CDR3 DNA sequence: TGTGCCAGCAGCGTGCCAGGGGCCGGGGAGCTGTTTTTT. This codes for CASSVPGAGELFF.